This T cell receptor beta chain was identified during a study of CD8 T cells in ankylosing spondylitis. Study results and caveats: Some of these motif variants have turned up before, in reports on reactive arthritis synovial fluid and blood. Reported data indicate significant enrichment of disease-linked clones within matched ankylosing spondylitis synovial fluid. Apparently characteristic of ankylosing spondylitis blood was a TCR beta motif (about eight highly homologous variants).

Trimming at V came to 6 bases and at J to 4 bases, leaving 8 bases not matched to a gene. CDR1 is DFQATT and CDR2 is SNEGSKA in the germline V gene (reference sequence). This CDR3 contains 14 residues. Each CDR3 protein is one row after TCRdb ran MiXCR on the 5' RACE reads. Of about 300,000 distinct CDR3 sequences in the sample, less than 25% were seen once. This clonotype was seen at least ten times. Its antigen is currently unknown. Specimen: blood, either unsorted or a sorted T cell fraction (not recorded which). This chain uses TRBV20-1 with TRBJ2-3, with TRBD1 matching over 9 bases. The clonotype was recovered from a female donor with ankylosing spondylitis or in good health (not recorded which). Written as DNA, the CDR3 is TGCAGTGCGGTCCGGGACAGGGTGCCAGATACGCAGTATTTT. Encoded protein: CSAVRDRVPDTQYF.